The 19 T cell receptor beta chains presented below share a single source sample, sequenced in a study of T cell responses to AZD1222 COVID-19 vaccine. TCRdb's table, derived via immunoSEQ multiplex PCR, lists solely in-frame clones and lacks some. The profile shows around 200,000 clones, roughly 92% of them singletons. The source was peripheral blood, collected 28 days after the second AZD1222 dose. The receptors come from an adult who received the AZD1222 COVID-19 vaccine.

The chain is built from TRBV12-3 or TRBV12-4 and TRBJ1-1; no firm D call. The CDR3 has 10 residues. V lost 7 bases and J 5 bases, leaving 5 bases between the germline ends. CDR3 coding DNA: TGTGCCAGCACAAGGACTGAAGCTTTCTTT. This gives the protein CASTRTEAFF.

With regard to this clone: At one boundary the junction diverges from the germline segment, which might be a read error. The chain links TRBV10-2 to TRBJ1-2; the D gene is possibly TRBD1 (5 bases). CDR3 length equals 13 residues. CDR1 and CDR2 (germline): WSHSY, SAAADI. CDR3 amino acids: CASRDVGGYGYTF. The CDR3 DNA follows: TGCGCCAGCCGTGATGTGGGGGGCTATGGCTACACCTTC.

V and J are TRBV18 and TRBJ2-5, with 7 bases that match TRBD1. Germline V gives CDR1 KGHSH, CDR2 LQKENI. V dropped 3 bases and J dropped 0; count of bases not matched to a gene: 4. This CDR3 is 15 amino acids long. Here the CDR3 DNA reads TGTGCCAGCTCACCTGAGACAGGGTACCAAGAGACCCAGTACTTC. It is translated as CASSPETGYQETQYF.

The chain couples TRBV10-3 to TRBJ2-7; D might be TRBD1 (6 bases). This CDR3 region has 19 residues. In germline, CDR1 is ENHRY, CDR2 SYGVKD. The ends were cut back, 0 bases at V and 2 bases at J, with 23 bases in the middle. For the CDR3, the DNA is TGTGCCATCAGTGAGTCGTATGGTCTTGGGGGCTCTTCTCCCTACGAGCAGTACTTC. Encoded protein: CAISESYGLGGSSPYEQYF.

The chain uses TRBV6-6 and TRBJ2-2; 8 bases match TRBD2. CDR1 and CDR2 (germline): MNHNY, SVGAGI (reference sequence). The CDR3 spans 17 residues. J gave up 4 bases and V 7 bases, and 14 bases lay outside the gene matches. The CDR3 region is CASIRLGGLALTGELFF. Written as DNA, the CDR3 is TGTGCCAGCATTCGGCTGGGCGGACTAGCCCTCACCGGGGAGCTGTTTTTT.

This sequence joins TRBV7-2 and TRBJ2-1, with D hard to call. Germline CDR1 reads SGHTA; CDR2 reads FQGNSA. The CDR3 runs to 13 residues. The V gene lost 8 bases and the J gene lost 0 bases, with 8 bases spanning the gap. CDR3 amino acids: CASHVGSYNEQFF. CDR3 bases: TGTGCCAGCCACGTGGGCTCCTACAATGAGCAGTTCTTC.

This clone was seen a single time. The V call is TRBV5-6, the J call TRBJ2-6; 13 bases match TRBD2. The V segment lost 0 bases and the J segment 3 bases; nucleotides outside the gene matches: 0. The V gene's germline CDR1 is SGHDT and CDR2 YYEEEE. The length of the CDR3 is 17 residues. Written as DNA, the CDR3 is TGTGCCAGCAGCTTGGGACTAGCGGGAGGTGGGGCCAACGTCCTGACTTTC. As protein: CASSLGLAGGGANVLTF.

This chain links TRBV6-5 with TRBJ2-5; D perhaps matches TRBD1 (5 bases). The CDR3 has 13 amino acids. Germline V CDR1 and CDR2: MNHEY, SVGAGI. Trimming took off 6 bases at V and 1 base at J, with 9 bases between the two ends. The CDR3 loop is CASRNRFQETQYF. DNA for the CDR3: TGTGCCAGCAGAAACAGGTTCCAAGAGACCCAGTACTTC.

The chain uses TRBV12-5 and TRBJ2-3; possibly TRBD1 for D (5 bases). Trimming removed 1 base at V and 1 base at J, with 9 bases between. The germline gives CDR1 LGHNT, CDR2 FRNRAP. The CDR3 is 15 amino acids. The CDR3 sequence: CASGLDRGGTDTQYF. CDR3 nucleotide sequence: TGTGCTAGTGGTTTGGATAGGGGCGGCACAGATACGCAGTATTTT.

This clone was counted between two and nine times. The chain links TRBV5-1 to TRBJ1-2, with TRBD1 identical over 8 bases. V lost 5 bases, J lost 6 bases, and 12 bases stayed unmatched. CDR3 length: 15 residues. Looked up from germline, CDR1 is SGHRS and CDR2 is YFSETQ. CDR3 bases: TGCGCCAGCAGACAGACGCTCCAGGGGGCCCATGGCTACACCTTC. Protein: CASRQTLQGAHGYTF.

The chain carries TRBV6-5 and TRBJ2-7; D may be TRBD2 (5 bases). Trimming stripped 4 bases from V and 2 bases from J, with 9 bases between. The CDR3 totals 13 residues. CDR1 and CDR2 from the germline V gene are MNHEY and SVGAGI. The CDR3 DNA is TGTGCCAGCAGTTTAAGCGGAGCCTACGAGCAGTACTTC. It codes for CASSLSGAYEQYF.

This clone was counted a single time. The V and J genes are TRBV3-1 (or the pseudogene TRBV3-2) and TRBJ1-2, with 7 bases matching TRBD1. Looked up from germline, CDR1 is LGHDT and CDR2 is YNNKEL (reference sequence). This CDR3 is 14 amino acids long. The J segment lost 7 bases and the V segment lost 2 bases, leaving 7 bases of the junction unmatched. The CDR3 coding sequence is TGTGCCAGCAGCCAACTCGACAGGGCTAGTGGCTACACCTTC. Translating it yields CASSQLDRASGYTF.

CDR3 in amino acids: CASSDPPANYGYTF. CDR3 coding DNA: TGTGCCAGCAGTGACCCGCCTGCTAACTATGGCTACACCTTC. The rearrangement joins TRBV6-1 to TRBJ1-2; D is ambiguous. Trimming shortened V by 3 bases and J by 0 bases, and 8 bases separated the two germline ends. Germline CDR1 reads MNHNS; CDR2 reads SASEGT. The CDR3 has 14 amino acids.

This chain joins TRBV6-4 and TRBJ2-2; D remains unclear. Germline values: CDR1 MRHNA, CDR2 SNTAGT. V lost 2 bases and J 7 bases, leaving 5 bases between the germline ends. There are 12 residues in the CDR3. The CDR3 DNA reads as TGTGCCAGCAGTGACGGAAACGGGGAGCTGTTTTTT. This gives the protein CASSDGNGELFF.

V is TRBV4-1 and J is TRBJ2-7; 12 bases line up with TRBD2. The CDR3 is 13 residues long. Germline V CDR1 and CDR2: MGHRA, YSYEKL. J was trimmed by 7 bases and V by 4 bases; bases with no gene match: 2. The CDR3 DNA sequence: TGCGCCAGCAGCCCTGGGACTAGCGGGGAGCAGTACTTC. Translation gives CASSPGTSGEQYF.

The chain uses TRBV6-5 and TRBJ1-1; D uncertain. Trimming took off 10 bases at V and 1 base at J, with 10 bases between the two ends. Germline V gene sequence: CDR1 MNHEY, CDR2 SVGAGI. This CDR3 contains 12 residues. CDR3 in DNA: TGTGCCACCAATAGAGGGAACACTGAAGCTTTCTTT. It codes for CATNRGNTEAFF.

In nucleotides, the CDR3 is TGTGCCAGCAGCCGGGGTGAGAGTGAGGTCAATGAGCAGTTCTTC. Its protein product is CASSRGESEVNEQFF. V and J are TRBV11-3 and TRBJ2-1; tentatively, D is TRBD2 (5 bases). Trimming took 5 bases from V and 6 from J, leaving 17 bases between them. The CDR3 is 15 residues long. Germline-derived CDR1 and CDR2 are SGHNT and YENEEA. Looking up the rest from reference TRBV11-3 and TRBJ2-1 gives the full variable domain: EAGVVQSPRYKIIEKKQPVAFWCNPISGHNTLYWYLQNLGQGPELLIRYENEEAVDDSQLPKDRFSAERLKGVDSTLKIQPAELGDSAVYLCASSRGESEVNEQFFGPGTRLTVL.

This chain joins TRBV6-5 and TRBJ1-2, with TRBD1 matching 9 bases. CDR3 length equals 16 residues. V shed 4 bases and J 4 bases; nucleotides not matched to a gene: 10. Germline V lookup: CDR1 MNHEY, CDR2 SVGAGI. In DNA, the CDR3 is TGTGCCAGCAGTTTCGTAACAGGGGGCGGCGGCTATGGCTACACCTTC. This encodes CASSFVTGGGGYGYTF.

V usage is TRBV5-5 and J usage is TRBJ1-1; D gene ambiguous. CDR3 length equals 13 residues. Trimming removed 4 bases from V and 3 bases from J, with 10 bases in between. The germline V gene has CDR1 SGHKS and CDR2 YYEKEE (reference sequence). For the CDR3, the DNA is TGTGCCAGCAGCCCGGCCGGGGACACTGAAGCTTTCTTT. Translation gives CASSPAGDTEAFF.